The source of this TCR beta chain is a study of blood T cell repertoires in COVID-19 (dated by TCRdb to the early 2020s). About the full investigation: The collaborator samples originated in the United States, Italy and Spain and spanned the acute and convalescent phases of COVID-19. A de-identified subject ID, COVID-19 status, age in years and sex were almost always included in the sample metadata. The repertoires were made available in a free public database intended to serve as a resource for research on the immune response to SARS-CoV-2. Where available, HLA class I and class II types were obtained from metadata supplied by the sample provider rather than from assay-based typing. The dataset comprised deeply sampled blood TCRbeta repertoires from subjects exposed to, actively infected with, or recovered from COVID-19. The prospective study material was composed of cDNA or gDNA derived from T cells, B-cell-depleted T cells, or PBMCs. Samples were obtained from the ongoing ImmuneRACE study (first 160 participants) and from 1,000 to 1,500 subjects provided by 6 global collaborators.

Collaborating institutions collected whole blood in K2EDTA tubes following their own protocols. For TCRbeta analysis, collaborator samples were shipped as frozen whole blood, as isolated PBMCs, or as DNA extracted from either sample type. CDR1 LNHDA and CDR2 SQIVND were looked up in the germline V gene (reference sequence). V lost 0 bases and J lost 0 bases; the stretch between them is 9 bases long. The CDR3, from cysteine to phenylalanine, totals 16 residues. CDR3 DNA is the only sequence kept; it has 48 bases, read in frame from the first base. The paper's findings and limits, for the study overall: The amount of clinical and demographic metadata varied by source and participant and was provided uncurated.

Turning to this clone: No cognate antigen has been identified for it. There are no base qualities to consult, and no much larger clone falls within one base.

The immunoSEQ Assay, a bias-controlled multiplex PCR, was used to amplify TCRbeta CDR3 regions from genomic DNA. Concerning the study's data processing: The number of nucleated cells in each sample was estimated by amplification of reference gene primers within the assay. To quantify the absolute abundance of each unique TCRbeta CDR3 rearrangement, sequence reads were collapsed and filtered. For each sample, productive Simpson clonality was calculated as the square root of Simpson's diversity index across productive rearrangements. TCRdb's version of the immuneACCESS table is confined to in-frame rearrangements and falls short of the full clone set. An unresolved V gene accounts for under half of the shortfall where checked; the remainder is of unknown origin. D and trimming were read from the DNA, whereas the V and J calls and clone size are those reported in that table. The sample table contains 200,000 or so clones; only one count was recorded for 86% of them. 0.75% to 0.9% of the sample rests with the top ten.

This sequence originates from a woman in her 70s with acute or convalescent COVID-19. This chain is built from TRBV19 and TRBJ1-5, with the identity of the D gene unclear. The sample taken for sequencing was peripheral blood. The CDR3 amino acid sequence is: CASSIDLEYSNQPQHF. The DNA sequence is given as TGTGCCAGTAGTATAGATCTAGAATATAGCAATCAGCCCCAGCATTTT.